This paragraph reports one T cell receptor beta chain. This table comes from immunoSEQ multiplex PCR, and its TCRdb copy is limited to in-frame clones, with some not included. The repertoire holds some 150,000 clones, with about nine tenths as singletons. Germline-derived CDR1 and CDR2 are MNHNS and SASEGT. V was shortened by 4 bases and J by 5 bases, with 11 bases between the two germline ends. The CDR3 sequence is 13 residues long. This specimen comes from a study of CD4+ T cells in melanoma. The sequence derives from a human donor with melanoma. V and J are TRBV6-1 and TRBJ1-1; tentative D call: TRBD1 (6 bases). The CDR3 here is CASSGRGYTEAFF. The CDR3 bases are TGTGCCAGCAGTGGCAGGGGATATACTGAAGCTTTCTTT.